The rows below give T cell receptor beta chains drawn from one sample of a study of blood T cell repertoires in COVID-19. Only in-frame clones appear in the TCRdb table, and some are missing; sequencing was by immunoSEQ multiplex PCR. This table holds more than 85,000 clones, 70% to 85% found once. The sequenced sample consisted of peripheral blood. Receptors originate from a woman aged 80 or over with active or convalescent COVID-19. Each CDR3 is given with its conserved first and last residue. The D gene is left open where the match is weak. Clone sizes are given selectively: once, few, many, or a class where the clone is expanded.

clone size	V gene	D gene	J gene	CDR3 protein	CDR3 DNA
NA	TRBV6-1	NA	TRBJ1-5	CASSEQGGRQPQHF	TGTGCCAGCAGTGAGCAGGGAGGACGGCAGCCCCAGCATTTT
NA	TRBV7-2	TRBD2	TRBJ2-7	CASSQSGRAYEQYF	TGTGCCAGCAGCCAAAGCGGGAGGGCCTACGAGCAGTACTTC
once	TRBV4-2	TRBD2	TRBJ2-1	CASSQAGLAGMNEQFF	TGTGCCAGCAGCCAAGCCGGACTAGCGGGAATGAATGAGCAGTTCTTC
NA	TRBV19	NA	TRBJ1-1	CASSISHQNTEAFF	TGTGCCAGTAGTATTAGTCACCAGAACACTGAAGCTTTCTTT
NA	TRBV7-2	TRBD2	TRBJ2-3	CASSLGGSAADTQYF	TGTGCCAGCAGCTTAGGCGGGAGTGCAGCAGATACGCAGTATTTT
NA	TRBV5-1	NA	TRBJ2-6	CASSLGGRGSGANVLTF	TGCGCCAGCAGCTTGGGGGGCAGGGGCTCTGGGGCCAACGTCCTGACTTTC
NA	TRBV6-5	TRBD1	TRBJ1-1	CASSYRETGDGAEAFF	TGTGCCAGCAGTTACCGAGAAACAGGGGATGGCGCTGAAGCTTTCTTT
NA	TRBV2	NA	TRBJ2-2	CATQTENTGELFF	TGTGCCACCCAGACAGAAAACACCGGGGAGCTGTTTTTT
NA	TRBV28	TRBD1	TRBJ1-1	CASSFAQGVYTEAFF	TGTGCCAGCAGTTTTGCACAGGGGGTGTACACTGAAGCTTTCTTT
NA	TRBV5-1	TRBD1	TRBJ1-4	CASSLTGGTTNEKLFF	TGCGCCAGCAGCTTGACAGGGGGCACAACTAATGAAAAACTGTTTTTT
NA	TRBV4-2	NA	TRBJ2-5	CASSQEYIGGQETQYF	TGTGCCAGCAGCCAAGAATACATCGGGGGCCAAGAGACCCAGTACTTC
NA	TRBV4-1	TRBD1	TRBJ2-7	CASSHTGTASKYF	TGCGCCAGCAGCCACACCGGGACAGCCAGTAAGTACTTC
once	TRBV6-1	NA	TRBJ2-3	CASSAQLVFTDTQYF	TGTGCCAGCAGTGCTCAACTAGTTTTCACAGATACGCAGTATTTT
NA	TRBV25-1	TRBD1	TRBJ2-6	CASSERDRAGANVLTF	TGTGCCAGCAGTGAACGGGACAGGGCTGGGGCCAACGTCCTGACTTTC
NA	TRBV28	TRBD1	TRBJ2-1	CASQGDRHNEQFF	TGTGCCAGCCAAGGGGACAGGCACAATGAGCAGTTCTTC
NA	TRBV5-1	TRBD2	TRBJ2-2	CASSLGGLADPNTGELFF	TGCGCCAGCAGCTTGGGCGGGCTAGCGGATCCGAACACCGGGGAGCTGTTTTTT
NA	TRBV6-2/TRBV6-3	NA	TRBJ1-2	CASSSHGGNYGYTF	TGTGCCAGCAGTTCTCACGGGGGGAACTATGGCTACACCTTC
NA	TRBV28	NA	TRBJ2-5	CASSTRWRAQYF	TGTGCCAGCAGTACCAGGTGGCGCGCCCAGTACTTC
NA	TRBV2	NA	TRBJ1-2	CASSLKISGQSLGSYTF	TGTGCCAGCAGTCTCAAGATCTCCGGACAGTCCTTAGGTAGCTACACCTTC
NA	TRBV28	TRBD1	TRBJ2-2	CASSLRTGMNTGELFF	TGTGCCAGCAGTCTCCGGACAGGGATGAACACCGGGGAGCTGTTTTTT
once	TRBV7-2	NA	TRBJ2-1	CASSLDRAGLSYNEQFF	TGTGCCAGCAGCTTAGATAGGGCGGGGTTGTCCTACAATGAGCAGTTCTTC
NA	TRBV28	NA	TRBJ2-7	CASSLSSPTYEQYF	TGTGCCAGCAGTTTGTCTTCTCCTACCTACGAGCAGTACTTC
NA	TRBV9	TRBD1	TRBJ2-2	CASSARTGSTGELFF	TGTGCCAGCAGCGCCAGGACAGGGTCCACCGGGGAGCTGTTTTTT
few	TRBV5-6	TRBD1	TRBJ1-5	CASSLARTGDQPQHF	TGTGCCAGCAGCTTGGCCCGGACAGGGGATCAGCCCCAGCATTTT
NA	TRBV5-4	TRBD2	TRBJ2-1	CASSLGVLAGGMGNEQFF	TGTGCCAGCAGCTTGGGGGTACTAGCGGGAGGAATGGGGAATGAGCAGTTCTTC
NA	TRBV10-3	NA	TRBJ1-1	CAISEPGTEAFF	TGTGCCATCAGCGAACCCGGCACTGAAGCTTTCTTT
NA	TRBV6-5	NA	TRBJ1-2	CASGATGYGYTF	TGTGCCAGCGGAGCGACAGGATATGGCTACACCTTC
NA	TRBV9	TRBD1	TRBJ2-1	CASSVGGQGGNEQFF	TGTGCCAGCAGCGTAGGTGGACAGGGGGGGAATGAGCAGTTCTTC
NA	TRBV7-9	TRBD1	TRBJ2-3	CASSPTGGTDTQYF	TGTGCCAGCAGCCCGACAGGGGGAACAGATACGCAGTATTTT
NA	TRBV2	NA	TRBJ2-1	CASSAEGGTYNEQFF	TGTGCCAGCAGTGCCGAGGGGGGGACCTACAATGAGCAGTTCTTC
NA	TRBV19	NA	TRBJ2-5	CASNPGSGGETQYF	TGTGCCAGTAACCCAGGTAGCGGTGGGGAGACCCAGTACTTC
NA	TRBV24-1	NA	TRBJ2-2	CATRHEGNTGELFF	TGTGCCACCAGGCATGAGGGGAACACCGGGGAGCTGTTTTTT
NA	TRBV6-1	TRBD2	TRBJ2-5	CASSERGREGETQYF	TGTGCCAGCAGTGAGAGAGGCAGGGAGGGGGAGACCCAGTACTTC
NA	TRBV11-2	TRBD2	TRBJ2-7	CASSPQTSGSGVEQYF	TGTGCCAGCAGCCCACAGACTAGCGGGAGCGGTGTCGAGCAGTACTTC
once	TRBV28	NA	TRBJ1-2	CASSSTVGFYGYTF	TGTGCCAGCAGTTCCACGGTCGGGTTCTATGGCTACACCTTC
once	TRBV3-1/TRBV3-2	TRBD1	TRBJ1-1	CASSRQGALTEAFF	TGTGCCAGCAGCCGACAGGGGGCACTTACTGAAGCTTTCTTT
NA	TRBV5-1	NA	TRBJ2-1	CASTPSIAASYNEQFF	TGCGCCAGCACCCCCAGCATAGCGGCTTCCTACAATGAGCAGTTCTTC
NA	TRBV18	TRBD1	TRBJ1-4	CASSPPTGTTNEKLFF	TGTGCCAGCTCACCACCGACAGGGACAACTAATGAAAAACTGTTTTTT
NA	TRBV10-2	TRBD1	TRBJ1-4	CASSVRTGSIEKLFF	TGCGCCAGCAGTGTTCGGACAGGGTCGATCGAAAAACTGTTTTTT
NA	TRBV9	TRBD2	TRBJ2-3	CASSVGTSGSTDTQYF	TGTGCCAGCAGCGTGGGGACTAGCGGTAGCACAGATACGCAGTATTTT
NA	TRBV28	NA	TRBJ2-1	CASSLSLAYSYNEQFF	TGTGCCAGCAGTTTGTCCTTAGCCTACTCCTACAATGAGCAGTTCTTC
NA	TRBV6-6	NA	TRBJ2-1	CASSYPLRVGSDEQFF	TGTGCCAGCAGTTATCCCCTCAGGGTAGGGTCCGATGAGCAGTTCTTC
NA	TRBV11-3	NA	TRBJ2-3	CASSLHSTDTQYF	TGTGCCAGCAGCTTGCACTCCACAGATACGCAGTATTTT
few	TRBV18	NA	TRBJ1-2	CASSPPPKGATNYGYTF	TGTGCCAGCTCACCACCGCCCAAAGGGGCTACTAACTATGGCTACACCTTC
NA	TRBV18	TRBD1	TRBJ1-1	CASSQAGGESSGAFF	TGTGCCAGCTCACAGGCAGGGGGCGAATCCTCGGGAGCTTTCTTT
NA	TRBV10-3	NA	TRBJ1-5	CAISDLAYQPQHF	TGTGCCATCAGTGATTTGGCCTATCAGCCCCAGCATTTT